Listed below are T cell receptor beta chains from one sample, sequenced in a study of cytomegalovirus exposure and HLA in healthy donors. The repertoire was sequenced with immunoSEQ multiplex PCR; TCRdb's copy has only in-frame clones and lacks some. The profile shows some 140,000 clones, roughly four fifths of them singletons. The sample was PBMCs. These receptors were collected from a woman between 25 and 40 years old in good health and CMV-seronegative. Each CDR3 is given with its conserved first and last residue. The D gene is left open where the match is weak. Clone sizes are given selectively: once, few, many, or a class where the clone is expanded.

v_gene,abundance,d_gene,j_gene,CDR3nt,CDR3aa
TRBV2,.,.,TRBJ1-4,TGTGCCAGCAGTGTTTTTGAGTATAGACTGTTTTTT,CASSVFEYRLFF
TRBV19,.,.,TRBJ2-1,TGTGCCAGTAGTCCCCTAGGGGTCTTCGGATCCTACAATGAGCAGTTCTTC,CASSPLGVFGSYNEQFF
TRBV7-9,.,.,TRBJ1-1,TGTGCCAGCAGCACGGGACAGAACACTGAAGCTTTCTTT,CASSTGQNTEAFF
TRBV5-6,.,.,TRBJ1-6,TGTGCCAGCAGCCCGGGGGAATGGTCACCCCTCCACTTT,CASSPGEWSPLHF
TRBV9,.,.,TRBJ1-6,TGTGCCAGCAGCGTAGGGCAGCGTAATTCACCCCTCCACTTT,CASSVGQRNSPLHF
TRBV11-2,once,TRBD1,TRBJ2-7,TGTGCCAGCAGCGGCTACAGGGGGTCCTACGAGCAGTACTTC,CASSGYRGSYEQYF
TRBV7-7,.,.,TRBJ2-2,TGTGCTAGCAGCTCGAAGGGGGGGACAGGGAACACCGGGGAGCTGTTTTTT,CASSSKGGTGNTGELFF
TRBV30,.,TRBD1,TRBJ1-2,TGTGCCTGGAGCCTCAGGGGGCTGCGCTATGGCTACACCTTC,CAWSLRGLRYGYTF
TRBV2,.,.,TRBJ1-2,TGTGCCAGCCGGTCGATGGCCGGGAAAGGCTACACCTTC,CASRSMAGKGYTF
TRBV2,.,.,TRBJ1-2,TGTGCCAGCAGTACCGACAGTGTCTATGGCTACACCTTC,CASSTDSVYGYTF
TRBV5-6,.,TRBD2,TRBJ2-3,TGTGCCAGCAGCTTTGTGGGCGGGGGGTTCACAGATACGCAGTATTTT,CASSFVGGGFTDTQYF
TRBV5-1,.,TRBD1,TRBJ1-5,TGCGCCAGCAGCTTACAGGGGGCTAGCAATCAGCCCCAGCATTTT,CASSLQGASNQPQHF
TRBV4-1,.,TRBD1,TRBJ1-1,TGCGCCAGCAGCCAAGAGCAGGGGGCGAGCATGAACACTGAAGCTTTCTTT,CASSQEQGASMNTEAFF
TRBV7-2,.,.,TRBJ2-7,TGTGCCAGCAGCTTTCAAACTAGAGCGTCCTACGAGCAGTACTTC,CASSFQTRASYEQYF
TRBV7-6,.,.,TRBJ2-5,TGTGCCAGCAGCCTCCTCCAAGAGACCCAGTACTTC,CASSLLQETQYF
TRBV4-2,few,TRBD2,TRBJ2-7,TGTGCCAGCAGCCAAGATTACCGGGGGGGATTCAGCGAGCAGTACTTC,CASSQDYRGGFSEQYF
TRBV2,few,.,TRBJ1-4,TGTGCCAGCAGTGGTCATAGTGAAAAACTGTTTTTT,CASSGHSEKLFF
TRBV6-5,once,TRBD1,TRBJ1-6,TGTGCCAGCAGCCGACAGGGGGTAGGAAATTCACCCCTCCACTTT,CASSRQGVGNSPLHF
TRBV9,.,.,TRBJ1-6,TGTGCCAGCAGCATCAGCTCCTATAATTCACCCCTCCACTTT,CASSISSYNSPLHF
TRBV25-1,few,TRBD1,TRBJ1-1,TGTGCCAGCAGTGTTACAGGGGGCGTGGGGACTGAAGCTTTCTTT,CASSVTGGVGTEAFF
TRBV4-1,.,TRBD2,TRBJ2-5,TGCGCCAGCAGCCAAGGACTAGCGGGGGGGCAAGAGACCCAGTACTTC,CASSQGLAGGQETQYF
TRBV28,.,TRBD2,TRBJ2-5,TGTGCCAGCAGTTTAGGACTAGCGGGGGCGTTGGAGACCCAGTACTTC,CASSLGLAGALETQYF
TRBV19,.,.,TRBJ2-2,TGTGCCAGTAGTCTCAGTCGACAGGACGGGGAGCTGTTTTTT,CASSLSRQDGELFF
TRBV27,.,.,TRBJ2-1,TGTGCCAGCAGTCTCCTCCCCGAGGCGGTACACAATGAGCAGTTCTTC,CASSLLPEAVHNEQFF
TRBV5-1,.,.,TRBJ2-1,TGCGCCAGCAGTGGGGCAGGGGACGCGAATGAGCAGTTCTTC,CASSGAGDANEQFF
TRBV5-1,.,TRBD1,TRBJ2-7,TGCGCCAGCAGCTGGACAGGGGGACCCTACGAGCAGTACTTC,CASSWTGGPYEQYF
TRBV19,.,.,TRBJ2-3,TGTGCCAGTAGTGGGAGGGGGACAGGATTCAATACGCAGTATTTT,CASSGRGTGFNTQYF
TRBV2,.,.,TRBJ2-1,TGTGCCAGCAGCCTTTCCGGAAGCGGCCCGGAACAGTTCTTC,CASSLSGSGPEQFF
TRBV7-8,.,.,TRBJ1-2,TGTGCCAGCAGCTTAGGTCACACCACTCGGGATGGCTACACCTTC,CASSLGHTTRDGYTF
TRBV15,.,TRBD1,TRBJ2-7,TGTGCCACCAGCAGAGATATTTCTGGTTTGAGGGGGCCCTTCTCCTACGAGCAGTACTTC,CATSRDISGLRGPFSYEQYF
TRBV2,many,TRBD1,TRBJ1-3,TGTGCCAGCAGGCTGACAGGGGATAGTGGAAACACCATATATTTT,CASRLTGDSGNTIYF
TRBV6-4,.,TRBD2,TRBJ2-7,TGTGCCAGCATCGAGGGAGGGCCATACGAGCAGTACTTC,CASIEGGPYEQYF
TRBV5-6,.,.,TRBJ2-2,TGTGCCAGCAGCTTGCTGACAGACACCGGGGAGCTGTTTTTT,CASSLLTDTGELFF
TRBV9,.,.,TRBJ1-2,TGTGCCAGCAGCCCACTCCCAGGGCGTGGGAACTATGGCTACACCTTC,CASSPLPGRGNYGYTF
TRBV2,.,.,TRBJ2-5,TGTGCCAGCACCAGGACAGAACAAGAGACCCAGTACTTC,CASTRTEQETQYF
TRBV4-1,once,TRBD1,TRBJ1-6,TGCGCCAGCAGCCAACCGTCCGGGACAGGGGCCCATAATTCACCCCTCCACTTT,CASSQPSGTGAHNSPLHF
TRBV6-6,.,TRBD1,TRBJ1-3,TGTGCCAGCAGTCCGGGACAGGGCGGTGGAAACACCATATATTTT,CASSPGQGGGNTIYF
TRBV11-2,.,.,TRBJ2-1,TGTGCCAGCAATCAGAACGTTTGGGAGTATACGGGCGAACAGTTCTTC,CASNQNVWEYTGEQFF
TRBV6-6,.,.,TRBJ2-3,TGTGCCAGCAGTTACCCCCTGGGGCAGAACACAGATACGCAGTATTTT,CASSYPLGQNTDTQYF
TRBV7-2,.,TRBD1,TRBJ1-2,TGTGCCAGCAGCTTCTTACAGGGGGGCTATGGCTACACCTTC,CASSFLQGGYGYTF
TRBV5-1,.,.,TRBJ1-2,TGCGCCAGCAGCCTGGATAACCCATGGGACTTCGATGGCTACACCTTC,CASSLDNPWDFDGYTF
TRBV2,.,TRBD1,TRBJ2-5,TGTGCCAGCAGTGGCTCTACAGGGGGAGAGACCCAGTACTTC,CASSGSTGGETQYF